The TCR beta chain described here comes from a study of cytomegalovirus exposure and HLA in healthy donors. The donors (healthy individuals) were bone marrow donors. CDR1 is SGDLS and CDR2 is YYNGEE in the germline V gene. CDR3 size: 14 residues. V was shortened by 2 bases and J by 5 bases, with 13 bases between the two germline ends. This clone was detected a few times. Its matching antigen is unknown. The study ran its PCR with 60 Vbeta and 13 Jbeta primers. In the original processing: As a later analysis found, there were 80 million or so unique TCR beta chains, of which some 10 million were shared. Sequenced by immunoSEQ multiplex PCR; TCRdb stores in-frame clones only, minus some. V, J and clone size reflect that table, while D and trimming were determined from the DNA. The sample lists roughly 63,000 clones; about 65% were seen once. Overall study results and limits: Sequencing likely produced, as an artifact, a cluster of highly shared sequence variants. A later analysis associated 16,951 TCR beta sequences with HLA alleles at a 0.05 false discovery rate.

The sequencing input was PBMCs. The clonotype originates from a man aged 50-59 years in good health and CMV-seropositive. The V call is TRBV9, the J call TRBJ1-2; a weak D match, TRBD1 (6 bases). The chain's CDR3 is CASSVIPDRYGYTF. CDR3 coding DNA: TGTGCCAGCAGCGTCATTCCGGACAGATATGGCTACACCTTC. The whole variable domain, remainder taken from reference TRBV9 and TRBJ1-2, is DSGVTQTPKHLITATGQRVTLRCSPRSGDLSVYWYQQSLDQGLQFLIQYYNGEERAKGNILERFSAQQFPDLHSELNLSSLELGDSALYFCASSVIPDRYGYTFGSGTRLTVV.